This is a list of T cell receptor beta chains from one sample in a study of shared clonotypes between healthy human individuals. Profiling relied on immunoSEQ multiplex PCR, and the TCRdb table lists in-frame clones only, not all of them. The table has under 1,100,000 clones, roughly 80% seen once; the top ten hold around 1.5%. The specimen was memory CD4+ T cells sorted from blood. All receptors derive from a man aged 18 to 35 in good health. The CDR3 runs from the conserved cysteine through the conserved F or W. Each record gives: CDR3 protein, CDR3 DNA, clone size, J gene, D gene, CDR3 length, V gene. A D gene is named only where the DNA matches it firmly. Rows give clone size only sometimes, using once, few, many, or a class for an expanded clone.

CDR3aa: CASSEFQGLRTEAFF; CDR3nt: TGTGCCAGCAGCGAGTTTCAGGGGCTCAGGACTGAAGCTTTCTTT; abundance: .; j_gene: TRBJ1-1; d_gene: .; len: 15; v_gene: TRBV6-5
CDR3aa: CASSWSSNYGYTF; CDR3nt: TGTGCCAGCAGCTGGTCGTCCAACTATGGCTACACCTTC; abundance: .; j_gene: TRBJ1-2; d_gene: .; len: 13; v_gene: TRBV5-8
CDR3aa: CASMLGGRETGELFF; CDR3nt: TGTGCCAGCATGCTTGGGGGCCGGGAAACCGGGGAGCTGTTTTTT; abundance: few; j_gene: TRBJ2-2; d_gene: .; len: 15; v_gene: TRBV7-9
CDR3aa: CASSLAQLAGARETQYF; CDR3nt: TGTGCCAGCAGCTTGGCCCAACTAGCGGGAGCGAGAGAGACCCAGTACTTC; abundance: .; j_gene: TRBJ2-5; d_gene: TRBD2; len: 17; v_gene: TRBV5-8
CDR3aa: CASTLGAHTEAFF; CDR3nt: TGTGCCAGCACCTTAGGGGCACACACTGAAGCTTTCTTT; abundance: .; j_gene: TRBJ1-1; d_gene: .; len: 13; v_gene: TRBV11-2
CDR3aa: CASSSKGALGELFF; CDR3nt: TGTGCCAGCAGCTCCAAGGGGGCGTTGGGGGAGCTGTTTTTT; abundance: .; j_gene: TRBJ2-2; d_gene: TRBD1; len: 14; v_gene: TRBV7-8
CDR3aa: CASSSNRASYEQYF; CDR3nt: TGTGCCAGCAGCTCCAACAGGGCATCCTACGAGCAGTACTTC; abundance: .; j_gene: TRBJ2-7; d_gene: .; len: 14; v_gene: TRBV7-2
CDR3aa: CASSLLRTGTMNEQYF; CDR3nt: TGTGCCAGCAGCTTACTGCGGACAGGGACCATGAACGAGCAGTACTTC; abundance: .; j_gene: TRBJ2-7; d_gene: TRBD1; len: 16; v_gene: TRBV11-2
CDR3aa: CATSVVASRGSPLHF; CDR3nt: TGTGCCACCTCAGTGGTGGCGTCGCGGGGTTCACCCCTCCACTTT; abundance: .; j_gene: TRBJ1-6; d_gene: .; len: 15; v_gene: TRBV10-3
CDR3aa: CASSLTLSTGGAIHTF; CDR3nt: TGTGCCAGCAGCTTAACCTTGTCCACAGGGGGCGCCATCCACACCTTC; abundance: .; j_gene: TRBJ1-2; d_gene: TRBD1; len: 16; v_gene: TRBV5-4
CDR3aa: CASSLSWVGTEAFF; CDR3nt: TGCGCCAGCAGCCTGTCGTGGGTTGGCACTGAAGCTTTCTTT; abundance: .; j_gene: TRBJ1-1; d_gene: .; len: 14; v_gene: TRBV4-1
CDR3aa: CAWRGTGGPYEQYF; CDR3nt: TGTGCCTGGAGGGGGACAGGGGGCCCCTACGAGCAGTACTTC; abundance: once; j_gene: TRBJ2-7; d_gene: TRBD1; len: 14; v_gene: TRBV30
CDR3aa: CASGLLASSYEQYF; CDR3nt: TGTGCTAGTGGTTTACTAGCGTCCTCCTACGAGCAGTACTTC; abundance: few; j_gene: TRBJ2-7; d_gene: TRBD2; len: 14; v_gene: TRBV12-5
CDR3aa: CASSQDRVRDAGSGANVLTF; CDR3nt: TGTGCCAGCAGCCAAGATAGGGTTCGAGACGCCGGCTCTGGGGCCAACGTCCTGACTTTC; abundance: .; j_gene: TRBJ2-6; d_gene: .; len: 20; v_gene: TRBV4-2
CDR3aa: CASSPSTDTQYF; CDR3nt: TGTGCCAGCAGCCCGAGCACAGATACGCAGTATTTT; abundance: few; j_gene: TRBJ2-3; d_gene: .; len: 12; v_gene: TRBV7-2
CDR3aa: CASSSSDSFPYEQYF; CDR3nt: TGTGCCAGCAGTTCCTCGGACAGTTTTCCCTACGAGCAGTACTTC; abundance: .; j_gene: TRBJ2-7; d_gene: .; len: 15; v_gene: TRBV6-6
CDR3aa: CASSADRGLFVDEQFF; CDR3nt: TGTGCCAGCAGCGCAGACAGGGGTTTGTTCGTAGATGAGCAGTTCTTC; abundance: .; j_gene: TRBJ2-1; d_gene: TRBD1; len: 16; v_gene: TRBV7-9
CDR3aa: CASSGGLAYEQYF; CDR3nt: TGTGCCAGCAGTGGGGGACTGGCCTACGAGCAGTACTTC; abundance: .; j_gene: TRBJ2-7; d_gene: .; len: 13; v_gene: TRBV6-1
CDR3aa: CASSQDQGTKNIQYF; CDR3nt: TGCGCCAGCAGCCAAGATCAAGGGACCAAAAACATTCAGTACTTC; abundance: .; j_gene: TRBJ2-4; d_gene: .; len: 15; v_gene: TRBV4-1
CDR3aa: CASSWRGGLGDTIYF; CDR3nt: TGTGCCAGCAGCTGGAGAGGTGGGCTTGGGGACACCATATATTTT; abundance: .; j_gene: TRBJ1-3; d_gene: .; len: 15; v_gene: TRBV11-2
CDR3aa: CASSPGATTLQETQYF; CDR3nt: TGTGCCAGCAGCCCAGGGGCCACTACCCTACAAGAGACCCAGTACTTC; abundance: .; j_gene: TRBJ2-5; d_gene: .; len: 16; v_gene: TRBV7-9
CDR3aa: CASSLDMGRQQAQHF; CDR3nt: TGTGCCAGCAGCTTAGACATGGGTCGTCAGCAGGCCCAGCATTTT; abundance: .; j_gene: TRBJ1-5; d_gene: .; len: 15; v_gene: TRBV6-6
CDR3aa: CSGKGGGGLNTEAFF; CDR3nt: TGCAGCGGAAAAGGGGGAGGGGGGCTGAACACTGAAGCTTTCTTT; abundance: .; j_gene: TRBJ1-1; d_gene: .; len: 15; v_gene: TRBV29-1
CDR3aa: CASSGQANSEQYF; CDR3nt: TGTGCCAGCAGTGGACAGGCAAATAGCGAGCAGTACTTC; abundance: .; j_gene: TRBJ2-7; d_gene: TRBD1; len: 13; v_gene: TRBV6-5
CDR3aa: CASSLDQGEQFF; CDR3nt: TGCGCCAGCAGCTTGGACCAGGGTGAGCAGTTCTTC; abundance: .; j_gene: TRBJ2-1; d_gene: .; len: 12; v_gene: TRBV5-1
CDR3aa: CASSSDSNQPQHF; CDR3nt: TGTGCCAGCAGCTCCGACAGCAATCAGCCCCAGCATTTT; abundance: .; j_gene: TRBJ1-5; d_gene: .; len: 13; v_gene: TRBV28
CDR3aa: CASSVGLAGVETQYF; CDR3nt: TGTGCCAGCAGTGTGGGACTAGCGGGAGTGGAGACCCAGTACTTC; abundance: .; j_gene: TRBJ2-5; d_gene: TRBD2; len: 15; v_gene: TRBV6-1
CDR3aa: CASRPQGYSNQPQHF; CDR3nt: TGTGCCAGCAGGCCCCAGGGTTATAGCAATCAGCCCCAGCATTTT; abundance: once; j_gene: TRBJ1-5; d_gene: .; len: 15; v_gene: TRBV28
CDR3aa: CASSRSGTNTGELFF; CDR3nt: TGTGCCAGCAGTCGTAGCGGTACGAACACCGGGGAGCTGTTTTTT; abundance: .; j_gene: TRBJ2-2; d_gene: .; len: 15; v_gene: TRBV6-1
CDR3aa: CASSLSDRDTEAFF; CDR3nt: TGTGCCAGCAGCTTGTCCGACAGGGACACTGAAGCTTTCTTT; abundance: .; j_gene: TRBJ1-1; d_gene: TRBD1; len: 14; v_gene: TRBV7-9
CDR3aa: CASSETGASPYEQYF; CDR3nt: TGTGCCAGCAGCGAGACAGGGGCCTCTCCCTACGAGCAGTACTTC; abundance: .; j_gene: TRBJ2-7; d_gene: TRBD1; len: 15; v_gene: TRBV7-6
CDR3aa: CASSPWGWDSNQPQHF; CDR3nt: TGCGCCAGCAGCCCTTGGGGGTGGGATAGCAATCAGCCCCAGCATTTT; abundance: .; j_gene: TRBJ1-5; d_gene: .; len: 16; v_gene: TRBV5-1
CDR3aa: CASTLQGKGEKLFF; CDR3nt: TGCGCCAGCACGCTACAGGGGAAGGGAGAAAAACTGTTTTTT; abundance: few; j_gene: TRBJ1-4; d_gene: TRBD1; len: 14; v_gene: TRBV4-1
CDR3aa: CASNPTTGLIWNQPQHF; CDR3nt: TGTGCCAGTAACCCAACGACAGGGCTTATATGGAATCAGCCCCAGCATTTT; abundance: .; j_gene: TRBJ1-5; d_gene: TRBD1; len: 17; v_gene: TRBV19
CDR3aa: CASSTRDRNTEAFF; CDR3nt: TGTGCCAGCAGCACCCGGGACAGAAACACTGAAGCTTTCTTT; abundance: .; j_gene: TRBJ1-1; d_gene: TRBD1; len: 14; v_gene: TRBV7-8
CDR3aa: CAWGAGTGGRVSGKLFF; CDR3nt: TGTGCCTGGGGTGCCGGGACAGGGGGCAGGGTATCGGGAAAACTGTTTTTT; abundance: .; j_gene: TRBJ1-4; d_gene: TRBD1; len: 17; v_gene: TRBV30
CDR3aa: CSVGGTVDFAAFF; CDR3nt: TGCAGCGTGGGCGGGACAGTGGATTTTGCGGCTTTCTTT; abundance: few; j_gene: TRBJ1-1; d_gene: TRBD1; len: 13; v_gene: TRBV29-1
CDR3aa: CASSDSARDAARRGEQYF; CDR3nt: TGTGCCAGCAGTGACTCGGCCAGAGATGCAGCCAGGAGAGGTGAGCAGTACTTC; abundance: .; j_gene: TRBJ2-7; d_gene: .; len: 18; v_gene: TRBV6-4
CDR3aa: CASSRGTGVEYGYTF; CDR3nt: TGTGCCAGCAGCCGCGGGACAGGAGTCGAGTATGGCTACACCTTC; abundance: .; j_gene: TRBJ1-2; d_gene: TRBD1; len: 15; v_gene: TRBV11-2
CDR3aa: CASSYSRADPSYEQYF; CDR3nt: TGTGCCAGCAGTTACTCGCGGGCGGACCCCTCCTACGAGCAGTACTTC; abundance: .; j_gene: TRBJ2-7; d_gene: .; len: 16; v_gene: TRBV6-6
CDR3aa: CASSTSTDSIYGYTF; CDR3nt: TGTGCCAGTAGTACCTCTACCGACAGCATCTATGGCTACACCTTC; abundance: .; j_gene: TRBJ1-2; d_gene: .; len: 15; v_gene: TRBV19
CDR3aa: CASRPGGAGANVLTF; CDR3nt: TGTGCCAGCAGACCAGGGGGCGCGGGGGCCAACGTCCTGACTTTC; abundance: once; j_gene: TRBJ2-6; d_gene: TRBD1; len: 15; v_gene: TRBV4-2
CDR3aa: CASSARDRGTEAFF; CDR3nt: TGTGCCAGCAGCGCCCGGGACAGGGGAACTGAAGCTTTCTTT; abundance: .; j_gene: TRBJ1-1; d_gene: TRBD1; len: 14; v_gene: TRBV6-5
CDR3aa: CASSLLSGSAGELFF; CDR3nt: TGTGCCAGCAGCTTACTTAGCGGGAGTGCCGGGGAGCTGTTTTTT; abundance: .; j_gene: TRBJ2-2; d_gene: TRBD2; len: 15; v_gene: TRBV7-2
CDR3aa: CASSAQSMTGMGYEQYF; CDR3nt: TGTGCCAGCAGTGCACAGTCAATGACAGGGATGGGCTACGAGCAGTACTTC; abundance: .; j_gene: TRBJ2-7; d_gene: TRBD1; len: 17; v_gene: TRBV6-1
CDR3aa: CASSLEGRKGTDTQYF; CDR3nt: TGTGCCAGCAGCTTAGAAGGGCGGAAAGGCACAGATACGCAGTATTTT; abundance: .; j_gene: TRBJ2-3; d_gene: .; len: 16; v_gene: TRBV11-2
CDR3aa: CASSPSRDSYRKAFF; CDR3nt: TGTGCCAGCAGCCCCAGCCGGGACTCTTATCGGAAAGCTTTCTTT; abundance: .; j_gene: TRBJ1-1; d_gene: .; len: 15; v_gene: TRBV7-2
CDR3aa: CASSLGQGVYYNEQFF; CDR3nt: TGTGCCAGTAGCCTGGGACAGGGAGTATACTACAATGAGCAGTTCTTC; abundance: few; j_gene: TRBJ2-1; d_gene: TRBD1; len: 16; v_gene: TRBV19
CDR3aa: CASSSGWPQETQYF; CDR3nt: TGTGCCAGCAGTTCCGGCTGGCCCCAAGAGACCCAGTACTTC; abundance: .; j_gene: TRBJ2-5; d_gene: .; len: 14; v_gene: TRBV5-8
CDR3aa: CASSQSRNSPLHF; CDR3nt: TGTGCCAGCAGCCAATCCCGAAATTCACCCCTCCACTTT; abundance: .; j_gene: TRBJ1-6; d_gene: .; len: 13; v_gene: TRBV16
CDR3aa: CAWSRGQGSPLHF; CDR3nt: TGTGCCTGGAGCCGAGGACAGGGCTCACCCCTCCACTTT; abundance: many; j_gene: TRBJ1-6; d_gene: TRBD1; len: 13; v_gene: TRBV30
CDR3aa: CASSLVAQGANYGYTF; CDR3nt: TGCGCCAGCAGCTTGGTGGCGCAGGGAGCTAACTATGGCTACACCTTC; abundance: .; j_gene: TRBJ1-2; d_gene: .; len: 16; v_gene: TRBV5-1
CDR3aa: CASSERVGGNTEAFF; CDR3nt: TGTGCCAGCAGTGAGAGGGTTGGAGGAAACACTGAAGCTTTCTTT; abundance: once; j_gene: TRBJ1-1; d_gene: .; len: 15; v_gene: TRBV2
CDR3aa: CASRVAVNNSPLHF; CDR3nt: TGTGCCAGCAGGGTGGCAGTTAATAATTCACCCCTCCACTTT; abundance: .; j_gene: TRBJ1-6; d_gene: .; len: 14; v_gene: TRBV6-1
CDR3aa: CAIRTSGSLQETQYF; CDR3nt: TGTGCCATCAGGACTAGCGGGAGCCTCCAAGAGACCCAGTACTTC; abundance: .; j_gene: TRBJ2-5; d_gene: TRBD2; len: 15; v_gene: TRBV10-3